The 24 T cell receptor beta chains listed next were all sequenced from one sample in a study of blood T cell repertoires in COVID-19. TCRdb's copy holds only in-frame clones and misses some; the assay was immunoSEQ multiplex PCR. This sample yields about 350,000 clones, of which about 88% are seen a single time; just over 7% belongs to the top ten. Material for sequencing was peripheral blood. The receptor source for this set is an older woman with COVID-19, enrolled during active disease.

The rearrangement uses TRBV19 and TRBJ2-7, with 9 bases identical to TRBD1. CDR3 length: 15 residues. Germline V gene sequence: CDR1 LNHDA, CDR2 SQIVND (reference sequence). V lost 9 bases to trimming and J lost 3 bases; unmatched junction nucleotides: 12. The CDR3 DNA follows: TGTGCCAGCCGAGATATGGGACAGGGAGTCTACGAGCAGTACTTC. This translates into CASRDMGQGVYEQYF.

The chain is built from TRBV2 and TRBJ1-3; 7 bases line up with TRBD1. The V gene end was trimmed by 7 bases and the J gene end by 3 bases; junction bases not matched to a gene: 9. This CDR3 comprises 15 residues. CDR1 SNHLY and CDR2 FYNNEI come from the germline V gene. The CDR3 region is CASKERQGSGNTIYF. CDR3 DNA sequence: TGTGCCAGCAAGGAGAGACAGGGAAGTGGAAACACCATATATTTT.

The chain employs TRBV4-1 and TRBJ1-4; 8 positions agree with TRBD1. The junction had 16 bases not matched to a gene; V was cut back by 8 bases and J by 8 bases. In germline, CDR1 is MGHRA, CDR2 YSYEKL. The CDR3 totals 16 residues. The CDR3 reads CASRRLGQGRGEKLFF. The CDR3 DNA is TGCGCCAGCCGGCGACTCGGACAGGGTAGGGGGGAAAAACTGTTTTTT.

The chain couples TRBV3-1 (or the pseudogene TRBV3-2) to TRBJ1-4; 10 positions agree with TRBD1. CDR3 size: 15 residues. Germline values: CDR1 LGHDT, CDR2 YNNKEL (reference sequence). V shed 3 bases, J shed 7 bases, and the junction held 5 bases outside the gene matches. The CDR3 protein is CASSQRDRGGEKLFF. The CDR3 DNA follows: TGTGCCAGCAGCCAGAGGGACAGGGGAGGTGAAAAACTGTTTTTT.

The chain is built from TRBV7-8 and TRBJ2-5; D is ambiguous. V shed 0 bases and J shed 5 bases, with 7 bases lying between them. The CDR3 runs to 13 residues. Per the germline V gene, CDR1 is SGHVS and CDR2 is FQNEAQ. CDR3 bases: TGTGCCAGCAGCTTAGCTCAAGAGGAGACCCAGTACTTC. Translation gives CASSLAQEETQYF.

The table lists this clone with a count of one. The rearrangement links TRBV29-1 to TRBJ1-4; D is perhaps TRBD1 (6 bases). V lost 7 bases and J lost 8, with 20 bases in between. In germline, CDR1 is SQVTM, CDR2 ANQGSEA. This CDR3 has 14 residues. The CDR3 sequence: CSALLPGHDEKLFF. CDR3 coding DNA: TGCAGCGCCTTACTGCCGGGACATGACGAAAAACTGTTTTTT.

The chain combines TRBV5-4 with TRBJ2-7, with unresolved D. Trimming left V 0 bases short and J 2 bases short, with 6 bases between. Germline V gene lookup returns CDR1 SGHNT and CDR2 YYREEE (reference sequence). This CDR3 contains 13 residues. The CDR3 is CASSLAVTYEQYF. The CDR3 DNA reads as TGTGCCAGCAGCTTGGCCGTTACCTACGAGCAGTACTTC.

The genes are TRBV25-1 and TRBJ2-2, with D possibly TRBD1 on 8 matching bases. The CDR3 covers 16 residues. Per germline, CDR1 MGHDK and CDR2 SYGVNS. With 9 bases removed from V and 1 base from J, the gap between germline ends came to 18 bases. The CDR3 DNA follows: TGTGCCAGTTTAAACGGGGGGACAGGGAACACCGGGGAGCTGTTTTTT. It translates to CASLNGGTGNTGELFF.

V is TRBV5-5 and J is TRBJ1-6, with unresolved D. Germline lookup yields CDR1 SGHKS and CDR2 YYEKEE (reference sequence). The V end lost 4 bases, the J end lost 0 bases, and 17 bases lay between the germline ends. This CDR3 region has 18 residues. CDR3 amino acids: CASSPWVGVGSYNSPLHF. The DNA for the CDR3 is TGTGCCAGCAGCCCCTGGGTCGGGGTAGGCTCCTATAATTCACCCCTCCACTTT.

The CDR3 bases are TGTGCCAGTGGGACTCCACAGGTGGACGAGCAGTACTTC. As protein: CASGTPQVDEQYF. This chain uses TRBV19 with TRBJ2-7; tentative D call: TRBD2 (6 bases). CDR1 LNHDA and CDR2 SQIVND come from the germline V gene (reference sequence). Trimming cost V 8 bases and J 5 bases, with 16 bases left between them. This CDR3 spans 13 amino acids. Filled out from reference TRBV19 and TRBJ2-7, the complete variable domain reads DGGITQSPKYLFRKEGQNVTLSCEQNLNHDAMYWYRQDPGQGLRLIYYSQIVNDFQKGDIAEGYSVSREKKESFPLTVTSAQKNPTAFYLCASGTPQVDEQYFGPGTRLTVT.

The count of this clone is one. The chain is built from TRBV6-4 and TRBJ1-2, with D possibly TRBD1 on 5 matching bases. The CDR3 contains 14 residues. Germline V gene lookup returns CDR1 MRHNA and CDR2 SNTAGT. The V and J ends lost 8 bases and 4 bases respectively, with 17 bases between them. DNA for the CDR3: TGTGCCAGCCGTTCTGGACACGGTTCCTATGGCTACACCTTC. This gives the protein CASRSGHGSYGYTF.

The V gene is TRBV15, the J gene TRBJ1-1; 8 bases are shared with TRBD1. J gave up 5 bases and V 5 bases, and 10 bases lay outside the gene matches. Germline values: CDR1 LNHNV, CDR2 YYDKDF (reference sequence). This CDR3 spans 15 amino acids. CDR3 nucleotides: TGTGCCACCAGCGGCACTGACAGGGGACAAACTGAAGCTTTCTTT. This translates into CATSGTDRGQTEAFF. The full variable domain, in which reference TRBV15 and TRBJ1-1 provide the parts outside the CDR3, is DAMVIQNPRYQVTQFGKPVTLSCSQTLNHNVMYWYQQKSSQAPKLLFHYYDKDFNNEADTPDNFQSRRPNTSFCFLDIRSPGLGDTAMYLCATSGTDRGQTEAFFGQGTRLTVV.

The gene calls are TRBV7-9 and TRBJ1-6; 7 bases fit TRBD1. V lost 6 bases, J lost 7 bases, and 6 bases stayed unmatched. This CDR3 region has 14 residues. Germline values: CDR1 SEHNR, CDR2 FQNEAQ (reference sequence). CDR3 region: CASSSGTENSPLHF. As DNA, the CDR3 is TGTGCCAGCAGTTCTGGGACAGAGAATTCACCCCTCCACTTT.

The V and J genes are TRBV5-1 and TRBJ2-1; D gene ambiguous. The germline V and J ends were trimmed by 5 bases and 3 bases, with 18 bases remaining between them. The CDR3 contains 16 residues. CDR1 is SGHRS, CDR2 YFSETQ, per germline. This CDR3 reads CASSQAHELLYNEQFF. DNA for the CDR3: TGCGCCAGCAGTCAGGCTCACGAGCTTCTCTACAATGAGCAGTTCTTC.

The chain has TRBV5-1 and TRBJ2-1, with D hard to call. Germline CDR1 reads SGHRS; CDR2 reads YFSETQ. Trimming cost V 0 bases and J 7 bases, with 11 bases left between them. The CDR3 totals 14 residues. The CDR3 coding sequence is TGCGCCAGCAGCTTGGGAGGAATAGATAATGAGCAGTTCTTC. It translates to CASSLGGIDNEQFF.

The chain recombines TRBV28 with TRBJ2-5; 10 positions agree with TRBD1. This CDR3 has 16 amino acids. From germline, CDR1 is MDHEN and CDR2 SYDVKM. Trimming took 6 bases from V and 1 from J; bases not matched to a gene: 8. CDR3 sequence reads: CASRNRDRGFQETQYF. DNA of the CDR3: TGTGCCAGCAGGAACCGGGACAGGGGCTTCCAAGAGACCCAGTACTTC.

The chain has TRBV21-1 and TRBJ1-3; TRBD1 is taken as the D call from the table, unchecked against the DNA. TRBV21-1 is tagged as a pseudogene. The CDR3 consists of 19 residues. Here the CDR3 reads CASWGGPIFLTGRGNTIYF. CDR3 nucleotides: TGTGCCAGCTGGGGCGGGCCGATCTTTTTAACAGGGCGTGGAAACACCATATATTTT.

CDR3 protein: CSVEGSSYNEQFF. In DNA, the CDR3 is TGCAGCGTTGAGGGGAGCTCCTACAATGAGCAGTTCTTC. The gene calls are TRBV29-1 and TRBJ2-1; a weak D match, TRBD2 (5 bases). Trimming pared 3 bases from V and 0 bases from J, leaving 6 bases between. The CDR3 runs to 13 residues. Germline V lookup: CDR1 SQVTM, CDR2 ANQGSEA.

The chain couples TRBV4-1 to TRBJ2-2, with 7 bases fitting TRBD1. CDR1 MGHRA and CDR2 YSYEKL come from the germline V gene. This CDR3 has 18 residues. Unmatched junction bases numbered 8, after V lost 0 bases and J lost 1 base. CDR3 in DNA: TGCGCCAGCAGCCAAGATTTAGAGGGGACAGAGAACACCGGGGAGCTGTTTTTT. This gives the protein CASSQDLEGTENTGELFF.

The J gene is TRBJ1-2, the V gene TRBV7-2; perhaps TRBD1 as D (5 bases). The CDR3 consists of 14 residues. The V end lost 4 bases, the J end lost 7 bases, and 16 bases lay between the germline ends. Germline values: CDR1 SGHTA, CDR2 FQGNSA. CDR3 sequence (DNA): TGTGCCAGCAGCTCATCAGGCGGGGCAGGTGGCTACACCTTC. Encoded protein: CASSSSGGAGGYTF.

The V gene is TRBV9, the J gene TRBJ1-3; D is unclear. The germline V and J ends were trimmed by 4 bases and 0 bases, with 11 bases remaining between them. The CDR3 consists of 15 residues. Germline CDR1 SGDLS, CDR2 YYNGEE. DNA for the CDR3: TGTGCCAGCAGCCCTTACCCGAGCTCTGGAAACACCATATATTTT. Translation gives CASSPYPSSGNTIYF.

The chain links TRBV4-1 to TRBJ1-2; the D gene is possibly TRBD1 (6 bases). The CDR3 length is 18 residues. Germline loops: CDR1 MGHRA, CDR2 YSYEKL. V shed 3 bases and J shed 8 bases, with 28 bases lying between them. CDR3 in amino acids: CASSHKTKQGLFLGGYTF. The CDR3 coding sequence is TGCGCCAGCAGCCACAAAACGAAACAGGGTTTGTTTTTAGGGGGCTACACCTTC.

This rearrangement joins TRBV4-1 to TRBJ1-6; D possibly corresponds to TRBD1 (5 bases). Deletions cut 1 base from V and 7 bases from J, with 17 bases between. Germline CDR1 is MGHRA and CDR2 is YSYEKL. The CDR3 extends over 17 amino acids. The CDR3 DNA is TGCGCCAGCAGCCAAGCCCGGGGGGTTTCCGGGAATTCACCCCTCCACTTT. This sequence encodes CASSQARGVSGNSPLHF.

This chain links TRBV9 with TRBJ1-6, with a possible D match to TRBD1 (6 bases). Germline V CDR1 and CDR2: SGDLS, YYNGEE. The CDR3 is made up of 15 amino acids. V shed 7 bases and J shed 8 bases, with 19 bases lying between them. CDR3 sequence reads: CASGERTGHDSPLHF. The CDR3 coding sequence is TGTGCCAGCGGAGAGAGGACGGGACATGATTCACCCCTCCACTTT.